This note documents a single T cell receptor (beta chain) sequence. This sample was included in a study of blood T cell repertoires in COVID-19. In the study overall: Nucleic acid was either cDNA or gDNA, and it came from T cells, B-cell-depleted T cells, or PBMCs.

Methods used by the authors: Scientists estimated how many nucleated cells there were by amplifying reference gene primers. Only in-frame clones appear in the TCRdb table, and some are missing; sequencing was by immunoSEQ multiplex PCR. Clone size and the V and J calls come from that table; the DNA yielded D and trimming. The repertoire holds 50,000 to 75,000 clones, about 90% seen once, with 4.5% to 6% in the top ten. Trimming left V 0 bases short and J 1 base short, with 7 bases between. Germline lookup yields CDR1 LGHDT and CDR2 YNNKEL (reference sequence). The CDR3 sequence is 14 residues long. The V gene is TRBV3-1 (or the pseudogene TRBV3-2), the J gene TRBJ2-7; D call uncertain. The sample consisted of peripheral blood. This TCR came from a man older than 75 in a cohort sampled during active COVID-19. The CDR3 loop is CASSQDQVSYEQYF. CDR3 bases: TGTGCCAGCAGCCAAGATCAGGTTTCCTACGAGCAGTACTTC.